This T cell receptor (beta chain) was sequenced for a study of blood T cell repertoires in COVID-19. Whole-study context: PBMCs, B-cell-depleted T cells, or T cells were the source of the cDNA or gDNA that made up the material.

Profiled with immunoSEQ multiplex PCR; TCRdb holds only in-frame clones, not every one. The table records about 80,000 clones, under 80% of them present only once. Germline CDR1 and CDR2: KGHDR and SFDVKD. The CDR3 spans 15 residues. The V gene end was trimmed by 7 bases and the J gene end by 5 bases; junction bases not matched to a gene: 8. This rearrangement joins TRBV24-1 to TRBJ2-7; 12 bases fit TRBD1. Sequencing was done on a sample of peripheral blood. The receptor was derived from a human donor in a cohort sampled during active COVID-19. Here the CDR3 reads CATSDPGTGGHEQYF. CDR3 in DNA: TGTGCCACCAGCGACCCCGGGACAGGGGGCCACGAGCAGTACTTC.